The source of this T cell receptor beta chain is a study of ipilimumab plus nivolumab after autologous stem cell transplantation. The CDR3 extends over 13 amino acids. Germline assignment: CDR1 SGHRS and CDR2 YFSETQ. V was cut by 4 bases and J by 2 bases, with 9 bases left in between. TCRdb's copy holds only in-frame clones and misses some; the assay was immunoSEQ multiplex PCR. The table lists some 45,000 clones, roughly 90% of them singletons. Here the sequenced sample was PBMCs, taken in a trial of ipilimumab plus nivolumab as post-transplant consolidation. This TCR derives from a male donor with multiple myeloma. The gene calls are TRBV5-1 and TRBJ1-1; D not resolved. The CDR3 nucleotides read TGCGCCAGCAGCGTTGACACCAACACTGAAGCTTTCTTT. It specifies CASSVDTNTEAFF.